What follows are 20 T cell receptor beta chains derived from one specimen sequenced in a study of T cell repertoires in aging, cancer and after chemotherapy. Multiplex touch-down PCR with TRB-A/B primers amplified rearranged V-D-J TRB sequences. TCRdb reprocessed the multiplex PCR reads with MiXCR, giving one entry per CDR3 protein. Of some 5,000 distinct CDR3 sequences in the sample, approximately 31% were seen once. Peripheral blood genomic DNA, not sorted cells or RNA, was the template. Input material: blood. These receptors all stem from a human donor with a blood cancer. The donor label of this sample is uncertain.

This clonotype has just a few counts. The chain couples TRBV5-1 to TRBJ1-5; 9 nucleotides line up with TRBD1. V lost 4 bases, J lost 15 bases, and 8 bases stayed unmatched. This CDR3 has 12 amino acids. CDR1 and CDR2 (germline): SGHRS, YFSETQ. For the CDR3, the DNA is TGCGCCAGCAGCCCCGGGACAGGGCTGTGGCATTTT. It translates to CASSPGTGLWHF.

The rearrangement links TRBV11-3 to TRBJ2-3; 12 positions match TRBD2. The CDR3 totals 16 residues. Germline trimming cut 1 base from V and 1 base from J; bases unmatched to any gene: 0. CDR1 is SGHNT and CDR2 is YENEEA in the germline V gene. The CDR3 spells CASSLGLAGGTDTQYF. For the CDR3, the DNA is TGTGCCAGCAGCTTAGGACTAGCGGGAGGCACAGATACGCAGTATTTT.

This clonotype is deemed medium-sized. V and J are TRBV6-2 or TRBV6-3 and TRBJ1-6, with TRBD1 identical over 7 bases. The length of the CDR3 is 14 residues. J was trimmed by 9 bases and V by 4 bases; bases with no gene match: 6. Germline loops: CDR1 MNHEY, CDR2 SVGEGT. CDR3 sequence reads: CASSSQGGSSPLHF. DNA of the CDR3: TGTGCCAGCAGTTCCCAGGGGGGGAGTTCACCCCTCCACTTT.

By share, this clonotype ranks as medium-sized. The rearrangement links TRBV12-3 or TRBV12-4 to TRBJ2-7, with D unresolved. The CDR3 contains 15 residues. Trimming left V 4 bases short and J 2 bases short, with 15 bases between. CDR3 nucleotide sequence: TGTGCCAGCAGTTGGTCCCTCGGCGCTCCCTACGAGCAGTACTTC. Translating it yields CASSWSLGAPYEQYF.

By sample share, this clonotype is large. The V call is TRBV12-3 or TRBV12-4, the J call TRBJ1-5, with a possible D match to TRBD1 (5 bases). V lost 3 bases and J 2 bases, leaving 8 bases between the germline ends. The CDR3 runs 14 residues. The DNA of the CDR3 is TGTGCCAGCAGTTTGGTAGGGGGCAATCAGCCCCAGCATTTT. Translated, it gives CASSLVGGNQPQHF.

As regards this clonotype: A much larger clonotype is one base distant, so this may be a read error. The rearrangement links TRBV29-1 to TRBJ1-4, with D possibly being TRBD1 (6 bases). Germline values: CDR1 SQVTM, CDR2 ANQGSEA. V lost 4 bases, J lost 9 bases, and 18 bases lay in between. This CDR3 region has 14 residues. CDR3 sequence reads: CSVVSGGFSKKLFF. The CDR3 DNA reads as TGCAGCGTTGTATCTGGGGGCTTTTCTAAAAAACTGTTTTTT.

The chain employs TRBV19 and TRBJ2-1; D is uncertain. There are 12 residues in the CDR3. V shed 3 bases and J shed 9 bases, with 9 bases lying between them. CDR1 and CDR2 from the germline V gene are LNHDA and SQIVND (reference sequence). The CDR3: CASSIAGLEQFF. CDR3 nucleotide sequence: TGTGCCAGTAGTATTGCAGGCCTTGAGCAGTTCTTC.

This clonotype came up a few times. The CDR3 region has the DNA TGTGCCAGCAGTGAATGTTCTAGGAGGGGGAGGGAGCCCCAGCATTTT. It codes for CASSECSRRGREPQHF. The V and J genes are TRBV6-1 and TRBJ1-5; perhaps TRBD1 as D (6 bases). In germline, CDR1 is MNHNS, CDR2 SASEGT. This CDR3 is 16 amino acids long. Trimming took 2 bases from V and 8 from J, leaving 19 bases between them.

This clonotype was found a few times. The chain joins TRBV4-3 to TRBJ2-1; D gene ambiguous. Per the germline V gene, CDR1 is LGHNA and CDR2 is YSLEER. CDR3 size: 14 residues. V lost 0 bases, J lost 5 bases, and 8 bases lay in between. This chain's CDR3 is CASSQEDDNNEQFF. DNA for the CDR3: TGCGCCAGCAGCCAAGAGGACGATAACAATGAGCAGTTCTTC.

This clonotype appeared a few times. The rearrangement links TRBV10-3 to TRBJ2-7; TRBD1 matches 11 bases. The CDR3 is made up of 15 amino acids. After removal of 3 bases from V and 4 bases from J, the junction contained 5 bases not matched to a gene. CDR1 and CDR2 (germline): ENHRY, SYGVKD. The CDR3 coding sequence is TGTGCCATCAGTGAACCGGGACAGGGGGAATACGAGCAGTACTTC. As protein: CAISEPGQGEYEQYF.

The genes are TRBV5-3 and TRBJ2-5; D not certain. TRBV5-3 is given ORF status, its function remaining uncertain. Trimming pared 2 bases from V and 5 bases from J, leaving 16 bases between. The CDR3 consists of 15 residues. DNA for the CDR3: TGTGCCAGAAGCTTCCTAAAATCCCGACACGAGACCCAGTACTTC. Its protein product is CARSFLKSRHETQYF.

The chain combines TRBV18 with TRBJ2-7; D tentatively fits TRBD1 or TRBD2 (5 bases each). CDR1 and CDR2 from the germline V gene are KGHSH and LQKENI. The CDR3 runs 14 residues. The V gene lost 3 bases and the J gene lost 5 bases, with 14 bases spanning the gap. The CDR3 coding sequence is TGTGCCAGCTCACCCCGGGGCCGCCCGGACGAGCAGTACTTC. It translates to CASSPRGRPDEQYF.

This clonotype is classed as large. V is TRBV29-1 and J is TRBJ1-1; no reliable D call. From germline, CDR1 is SQVTM and CDR2 ANQGSEA. This CDR3 has 11 residues. The V gene lost 4 bases and the J gene lost 3 bases, with 6 bases spanning the gap. The CDR3, as DNA: TGCAGCGTTGTACCCTACACTGAAGCTTTCTTT. This codes for CSVVPYTEAFF.

This clonotype rates as medium-sized. The genes are TRBV19 and TRBJ2-7, with D perhaps matching TRBD1 or TRBD2 (5 bases each). CDR3 length: 13 amino acids. With 11 bases removed from V and 2 bases from J, the gap between germline ends came to 16 bases. Per germline, CDR1 LNHDA and CDR2 SQIVND (reference sequence). CDR3 amino acids: CASGRGSTYEQYF. The CDR3, as DNA: TGTGCCTCAGGACGGGGCTCCACCTACGAGCAGTACTTC.

In its sample, this clonotype is medium-sized. This CDR3 reads CASSLLGGGTYNEQFF. DNA of the CDR3: TGTGCCAGCAGCTTACTAGGGGGGGGCACCTACAATGAGCAGTTCTTC. The chain links TRBV7-2 to TRBJ2-1; a weak D match, TRBD2 (7 bases). Germline V gene data show CDR1 as SGHTA and CDR2 as FQGNSA. This CDR3 contains 16 residues. V lost 2 bases to trimming and J lost 2 bases, with 13 bases between them.

J is TRBJ1-4 and V is TRBV19; tentatively, D is TRBD1 (5 bases). The V end was cut by 4 bases, the J end by 6 bases, with 12 bases between. The germline V gene encodes CDR1 LNHDA and CDR2 SQIVND (reference sequence). The CDR3 is 14 residues long. CDR3 sequence reads: CASSTSRGDEKLFF. CDR3 nucleotides: TGTGCCAGTAGTACATCACGGGGGGATGAAAAACTGTTTTTT.

By sample fraction, this clonotype is medium-sized. The J gene is TRBJ1-6, the V gene TRBV6-5; no definite D call. The germline V and J ends were trimmed by 0 bases and 10 bases, with 16 bases remaining between them. Germline CDR1 reads MNHEY; CDR2 reads SVGAGI. The CDR3 is 16 amino acids. The CDR3 DNA sequence: TGTGCCAGCAGTTACTCGAGGTCGACTGCGGGGTCACCCCTCCACTTT. Its translation is CASSYSRSTAGSPLHF.

This clonotype was observed a handful of times. This sequence joins TRBV7-2 and TRBJ2-1; 10 bases match TRBD2. Trimming removed 5 bases from V and 2 bases from J; junction bases left unmatched: 6. The length of the CDR3 is 16 residues. Germline CDR1 is SGHTA and CDR2 is FQGNSA. The CDR3 region has the DNA TGTGCCAGCAGCCCGACTAGCGGGTCGACCTACAATGAGCAGTTCTTC. Protein: CASSPTSGSTYNEQFF.

The chain recombines TRBV20-1 with TRBJ2-1, with 9 nucleotides matching TRBD2. The CDR3 is 14 residues long. Germline V gene sequence: CDR1 DFQATT, CDR2 SNEGSKA (reference sequence). J lost 9 bases, V lost 2 bases, and 8 bases had no gene match. The CDR3 nucleotides are TGCAGTGCTAGACTTGGCGGGGGGGCCGCTGAGCAGTTCTTC. It encodes CSARLGGGAAEQFF.

The rearrangement links TRBV14 to TRBJ2-2, with 9 bases that match TRBD2. Germline CDR1 and CDR2: SGHDN and FVKESK. V dropped 4 bases and J dropped 2; count of bases not matched to a gene: 11. The CDR3 runs 18 residues. For the CDR3, the DNA is TGTGCCAGCAGCCCCACGTTCTGGCGGGAGGGAAACACCGGGGAGCTGTTTTTT. As protein: CASSPTFWREGNTGELFF.